This T cell receptor beta chain was identified in a study of Ad26.COV2.S vaccination and SARS-CoV-2 variants. Study in general: Into the muscle, Ad26.COV2.S was dosed once or twice, 56 days apart.

Study-wide findings and caveats: Vaccine and placebo recipients had similar non-spike TCR breadth.

Some clones are missing from TCRdb's copy, which holds only in-frame ones; the method was immunoSEQ multiplex PCR. The table includes about 350,000 clones, less than 90% detected once. Treatment here: around 19 received Ad26.COV2.S at low or high dose, single or two shots; about 5 received placebo; per-sample allocation not given. At day 63 after the first vaccine or placebo injection, samples were drawn. What was given as vaccine was an Ad26 vector encoding Wuhan-strain SARS-CoV-2 spike. As regards this clone: Its target is not known.

The sequence was obtained from a person aged 18-65 years who received the Ad26.COV2.S COVID-19 vaccine or a placebo. The starting material was peripheral blood, obtained in a trial of Ad26.COV2.S vaccine versus placebo.

The CDR3 DNA reads as TGTGCCAGCAGCTTGGGTAGCGGGTTAAATGAGCAGTTCTTC. Translating gives CASSLGSGLNEQFF. The rearrangement links TRBV13 to TRBJ2-1; TRBD2 matches at 7 bases. J gave up 7 bases and V 3 bases, and 6 bases lay outside the gene matches. The V gene's germline CDR1 is PRHDT and CDR2 FYEKMQ (reference sequence). The CDR3 has 14 amino acids. The whole variable domain, remainder taken from reference TRBV13 and TRBJ2-1, is AAGVIQSPRHLIKEKRETATLKCYPIPRHDTVYWYQQGPGQDPQFLISFYEKMQSDKGSIPDRFSAQQFSDYHSELNMSSLELGDSALYFCASSLGSGLNEQFFGPGTRLTVL.